This TCR beta chain is drawn from a study of T cell responses to AZD1222 COVID-19 vaccine. Study-level information: Second-dose recipients at about 4 or about 12 weeks were treated as one pooled group.

Trimming took off 3 bases at V and 6 bases at J, with 18 bases between the two ends. CDR1 and CDR2 (germline): MNHEY, SMNVEV (reference sequence). This CDR3 has 16 amino acids. The assay was immunoSEQ multiplex PCR, and TCRdb's table has in-frame clones only and misses some. The data contain 95,000 to 110,000 clones, around 90% of them singletons. Turning to this clone: Its target is unknown.

Findings and limits, study-wide: Baseline seropositivity characterized only six AZD1222 recipients. Spike-wide vaccine-associated CD4 TCRs dominated at 160-218 and 743-854. The donors showed a predominance of white British ancestry and of females, with possible underestimation of clonal diversity.

This specimen consisted of peripheral blood, obtained on day 0 of AZD1222 vaccination. The chain is built from TRBV27 and TRBJ1-5, with a tentative D call TRBD1 (6 bases). The sequence was collected from an adult in good health. This CDR3 is CASSLGARRDRQPQHF. In DNA form, the CDR3 reads TGTGCCAGCAGTTTGGGGGCGAGGAGGGACCGTCAGCCCCAGCATTTT.